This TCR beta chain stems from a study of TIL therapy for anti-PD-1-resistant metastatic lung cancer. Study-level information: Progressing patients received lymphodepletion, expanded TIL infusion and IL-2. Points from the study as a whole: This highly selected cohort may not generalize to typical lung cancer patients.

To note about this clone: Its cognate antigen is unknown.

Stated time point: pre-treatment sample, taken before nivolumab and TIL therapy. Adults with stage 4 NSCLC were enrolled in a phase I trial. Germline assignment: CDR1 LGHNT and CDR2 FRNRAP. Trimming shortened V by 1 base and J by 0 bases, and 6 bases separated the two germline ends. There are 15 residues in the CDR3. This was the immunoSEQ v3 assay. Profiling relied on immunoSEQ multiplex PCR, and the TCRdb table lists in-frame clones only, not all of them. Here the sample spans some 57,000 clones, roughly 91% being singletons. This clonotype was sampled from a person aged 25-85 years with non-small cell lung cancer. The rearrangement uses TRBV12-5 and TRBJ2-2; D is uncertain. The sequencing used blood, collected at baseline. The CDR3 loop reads CASGLGETNTGELFF. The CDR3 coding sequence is TGTGCTAGTGGTTTGGGCGAGACGAACACCGGGGAGCTGTTTTTT.